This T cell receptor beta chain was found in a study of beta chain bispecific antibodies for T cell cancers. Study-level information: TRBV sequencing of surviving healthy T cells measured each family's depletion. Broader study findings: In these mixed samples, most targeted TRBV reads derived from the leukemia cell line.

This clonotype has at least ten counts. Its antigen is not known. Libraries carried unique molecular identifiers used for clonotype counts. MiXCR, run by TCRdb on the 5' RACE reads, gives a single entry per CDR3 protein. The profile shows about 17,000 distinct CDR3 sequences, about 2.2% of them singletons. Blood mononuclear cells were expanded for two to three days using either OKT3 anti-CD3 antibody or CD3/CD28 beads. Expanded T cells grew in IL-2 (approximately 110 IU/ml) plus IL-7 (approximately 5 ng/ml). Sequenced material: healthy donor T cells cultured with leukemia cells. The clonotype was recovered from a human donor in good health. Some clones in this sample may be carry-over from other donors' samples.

This CDR3 is CASSEDGLMNTEAFF. As DNA, the CDR3 is TGCGCCAGCAGCGAGGACGGACTAATGAACACTGAAGCTTTCTTT. The gene calls are TRBV5-1 and TRBJ1-1; no reliable D call. The germline V gene has CDR1 SGHRS and CDR2 YFSETQ. The CDR3 runs 15 residues. The germline V and J ends were trimmed by 4 bases and 0 bases, with 13 bases remaining between them.